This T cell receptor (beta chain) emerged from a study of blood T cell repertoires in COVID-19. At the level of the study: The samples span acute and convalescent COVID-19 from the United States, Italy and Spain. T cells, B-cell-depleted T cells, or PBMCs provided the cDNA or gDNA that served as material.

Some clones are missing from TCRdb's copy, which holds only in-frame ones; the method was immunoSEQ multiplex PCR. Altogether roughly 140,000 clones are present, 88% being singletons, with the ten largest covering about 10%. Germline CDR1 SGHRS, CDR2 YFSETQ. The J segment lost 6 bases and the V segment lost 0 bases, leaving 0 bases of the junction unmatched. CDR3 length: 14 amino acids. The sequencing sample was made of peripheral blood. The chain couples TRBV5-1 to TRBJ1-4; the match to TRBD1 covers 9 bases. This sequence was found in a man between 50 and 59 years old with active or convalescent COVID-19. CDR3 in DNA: TGCGCCAGCAGCTTGGGGACAGGGGATGAAAAACTGTTTTTT. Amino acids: CASSLGTGDEKLFF.